These 7 T cell receptor beta chains came from one sample sequenced in a study of blood T cell repertoires in COVID-19. Measured with immunoSEQ multiplex PCR; TCRdb has only the in-frame clones, and not every one. The sample records 150,000 to 180,000 clones, about 85% being singletons. The sample taken for sequencing was peripheral blood. All receptors come from a woman between 55 and 75 years old with COVID-19, enrolled during active disease.

The chain couples TRBV14 to TRBJ1-1; D gene uncertain. This CDR3 spans 13 amino acids. The germline CDR1 and CDR2 sequences are SGHDN and FVKESK. The V and J ends lost 3 bases and 5 bases respectively, with 10 bases between them. This CDR3 reads CASSQHSLTEAFF. DNA of the CDR3: TGTGCCAGCAGCCAGCACAGTTTAACTGAAGCTTTCTTT.

As to this clone: Other DNA sequences from this sample encode an identical CDR3 as well. In DNA, the CDR3 is TGTGCCAGCTCACCGGGGCAGTATAATTCACCCCTCCACTTT. It encodes CASSPGQYNSPLHF. The V and J genes are TRBV18 and TRBJ1-6; maybe TRBD1 (5 bases). The CDR3 has 14 residues. In germline, CDR1 is KGHSH, CDR2 LQKENI. V shed 3 bases and J shed 4 bases, with 7 bases lying between them. The variable domain in full, completed from reference TRBV18 and TRBJ1-6, reads NAGVMQNPRHLVRRRGQEARLRCSPMKGHSHVYWYRQLPEEGLKFMVYLQKENIIDESGMPKERFSAEFPKEGPSILRIQQVVRGDSAAYFCASSPGQYNSPLHFGNGTRLTVT.

This chain connects TRBV25-1 to TRBJ1-2; TRBD1 matches 8 bases. Germline V gives CDR1 MGHDK, CDR2 SYGVNS. The V gene end was trimmed by 4 bases and the J gene end by 6 bases; junction bases not matched to a gene: 7. This CDR3 is built from 14 residues. CDR3 DNA: TGTGCCAGCAGTGGGGGCGCAGGGGGCAATGGCTACACCTTC. Translated, it gives CASSGGAGGNGYTF.

The CDR3 sequence: CASMASGRETQYF. The CDR3 DNA follows: TGTGCCAGTATGGCTAGCGGGAGAGAGACCCAGTACTTC. This chain links TRBV19 with TRBJ2-5, with 10 bases identical to TRBD2. The CDR3 runs to 13 residues. V shed 7 bases, J shed 4 bases, and the junction held 3 bases outside the gene matches. Germline-derived CDR1 and CDR2 are LNHDA and SQIVND (reference sequence).

The genes are TRBV5-1 and TRBJ2-2; 7 bases align to TRBD1. The CDR3 has 14 residues. The trim removed 2 bases at V and 4 bases at J, leaving 2 bases unmatched. Germline V lookup: CDR1 SGHRS, CDR2 YFSETQ. The CDR3 loop reads CASSFDRVTGELFF. The CDR3 bases are TGCGCCAGCAGCTTTGACAGGGTCACCGGGGAGCTGTTTTTT.

V usage is TRBV30 and J usage is TRBJ1-3, with D maybe TRBD1 (5 bases). CDR1 and CDR2 (germline): GTSNPN, SVGIG (reference sequence). The CDR3 runs 15 residues. Deletions cut 5 bases from V and 8 bases from J, with 22 bases between. DNA of the CDR3: TGTGCCTGGCTCACCGGGGGTCATGTTGCTGACACCATATATTTT. Protein: CAWLTGGHVADTIYF.

This chain links TRBV10-3 with TRBJ2-7, with 9 bases lining up with TRBD1. Germline V gives CDR1 ENHRY, CDR2 SYGVKD. V was pared by 6 bases and J by 2 bases, with 5 bases of the junction left unmatched. The CDR3 loop spans 14 amino acids. The DNA of the CDR3 is TGTGCCATCAGCGAAGACAGGGGGACCTACGAGCAGTACTTC. It is translated as CAISEDRGTYEQYF.